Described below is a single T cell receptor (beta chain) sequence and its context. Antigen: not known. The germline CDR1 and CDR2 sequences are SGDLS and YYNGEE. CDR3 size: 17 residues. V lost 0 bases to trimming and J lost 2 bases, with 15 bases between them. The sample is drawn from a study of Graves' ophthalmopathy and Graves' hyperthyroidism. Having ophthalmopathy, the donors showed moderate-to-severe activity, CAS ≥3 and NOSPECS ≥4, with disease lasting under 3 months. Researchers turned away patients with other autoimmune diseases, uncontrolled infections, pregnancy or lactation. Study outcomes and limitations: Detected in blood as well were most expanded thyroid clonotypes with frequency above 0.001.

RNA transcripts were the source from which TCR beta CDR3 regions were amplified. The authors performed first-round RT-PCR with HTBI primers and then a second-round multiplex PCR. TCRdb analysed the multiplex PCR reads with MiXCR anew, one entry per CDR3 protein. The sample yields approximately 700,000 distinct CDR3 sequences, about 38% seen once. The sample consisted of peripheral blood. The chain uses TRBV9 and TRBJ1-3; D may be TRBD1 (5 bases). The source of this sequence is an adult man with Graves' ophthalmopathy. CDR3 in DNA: TGTGCCAGCAGCGTAGAAGGGGCCGTCTGGGCTGGAAACACCATATATTTT. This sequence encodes CASSVEGAVWAGNTIYF.